One sample yielded the 14 T cell receptor beta chains listed below, sequenced in a study of identical twins. TCRdb called the 5' RACE reads again in MiXCR, with one record for every CDR3 protein. This sample has around 510,000 distinct CDR3 sequences; around an eighth occur once, and the top ten carry more than 0.8%. The same sample was also studied in work on yellow fever vaccine responses in identical twins.

Sample: CD4+ T cells sorted from blood. The receptors here all came from a woman aged 18-29 years in good health.

This clonotype was picked up a small number of times. The chain links TRBV20-1 to TRBJ2-3, with 9 bases lining up with TRBD2. The V segment lost 0 bases and the J segment 5 bases; nucleotides outside the gene matches: 9. The CDR3 extends over 16 amino acids. CDR1 and CDR2 (germline): DFQATT, SNEGSKA (reference sequence). This CDR3 is CSARDHQRGALDTQYF. The CDR3 nucleotides are TGCAGTGCTAGAGATCACCAGCGGGGGGCATTAGATACGCAGTATTTT.

V usage is TRBV27 and J usage is TRBJ2-3, with 14 positions matching TRBD2. CDR3 length: 15 amino acids. The germline CDR1 and CDR2 sequences are MNHEY and SMNVEV (reference sequence). After removal of 6 bases from V and 8 bases from J, the junction contained 7 bases not matched to a gene. In DNA, the CDR3 is TGTGCCAGCAGCCGGACTAGCGGGAGGTCCCGTACGCAGTATTTT. Translated, it gives CASSRTSGRSRTQYF.

This clonotype has more than one count but fewer than ten. The rearrangement uses TRBV4-3 and TRBJ2-7; 12 bases are shared with TRBD1. V lost 3 bases and J lost 4; bases outside the gene matches: 7. This CDR3 spans 16 amino acids. The germline V gene has CDR1 LGHNA and CDR2 YSLEER. The CDR3 DNA follows: TGCGCCAGCAGCCATACCCCGGGACAGGGGGCGTACGAGCAGTACTTC. It encodes CASSHTPGQGAYEQYF.

This clonotype was picked up a small number of times. The chain couples TRBV3-2 to TRBJ2-1; the listed D gene, TRBD2, was not tested against the DNA. TRBV3-2 has pseudogene status. The CDR3 spans 17 residues. This CDR3 reads CASSKKLAGLSYNEQFF. CDR3 DNA sequence: TGTGCCAGCAGCAAAAAACTAGCGGGACTTTCATACAATGAGCAGTTCTTC.

This clonotype has just a few counts. V is TRBV14 and J is TRBJ2-2; 7 bases align to TRBD2. The CDR3 runs 14 residues. Germline loops: CDR1 SGHDN, CDR2 FVKESK. Trimming at V came to 4 bases and at J to 3 bases, leaving 2 bases not matched to a gene. CDR3 sequence: CASSRTSDTGELFF. CDR3 bases: TGTGCCAGCAGCCGCACTAGCGACACCGGGGAGCTGTTTTTT.

The table lists this clonotype with many counts. V and J are TRBV12-3 or TRBV12-4 and TRBJ2-3; the match to TRBD2 covers 14 bases. V trimming: 5 bases; J trimming: 1 base; junction bases outside the gene matches: 5. The CDR3 is 17 residues long. The DNA for the CDR3 is TGTGCCAGCAGTGACAGGGGACTAGCGGGAGGCACAGATACGCAGTATTTT. This sequence encodes CASSDRGLAGGTDTQYF.

The chain combines TRBV20-1 with TRBJ1-2; D call uncertain. This CDR3 has 14 amino acids. Trimming stripped 1 base from V and 3 bases from J, with 12 bases between. Germline CDR1 DFQATT, CDR2 SNEGSKA (reference sequence). This chain's CDR3 is CSARAGTTYYGYTF. CDR3 sequence (DNA): TGCAGTGCTAGAGCGGGTACAACGTACTATGGCTACACCTTC.

This clonotype was recorded at least ten times. CDR3 residues: CASSRDRNTEAFF. CDR3 nucleotide sequence: TGTGCCAGCAGCCGGGACAGGAACACTGAAGCTTTCTTT. The chain recombines TRBV6-1 with TRBJ1-1, with 7 bases lining up with TRBD1. The CDR3 loop spans 13 amino acids. With 6 bases clipped from V and 1 base from J, the junction kept 2 bases outside the gene matches. Germline V lookup: CDR1 MNHNS, CDR2 SASEGT.

This clonotype was counted once. The rearrangement uses TRBV15 and TRBJ1-4; 8 bases map to TRBD1. Germline V gives CDR1 LNHNV, CDR2 YYDKDF (reference sequence). The V segment lost 3 bases and the J segment 8 bases; nucleotides outside the gene matches: 14. The length of the CDR3 is 17 residues. CDR3 nucleotides: TGTGCCACCAGCAGGCGGGACAGGCCTAAAGTTGGCGAAAAACTGTTTTTT. Translating gives CATSRRDRPKVGEKLFF.

This clonotype came up a few times. The chain has TRBV24-1 and TRBJ2-3, with D perhaps being TRBD1 or TRBD2 (6 bases each). This CDR3 region has 16 residues. Germline values: CDR1 KGHDR, CDR2 SFDVKD. V lost 2 bases to trimming and J lost 0 bases, with 11 bases between them. CDR3 sequence (DNA): TGTGCCACCAGTGATTGGGGGGCGATGAGCACAGATACGCAGTATTTT. Residues: CATSDWGAMSTDTQYF.

This clonotype was seen more than once but under ten times. The chain employs TRBV20-1 and TRBJ1-1, with 7 nucleotides matching TRBD1. Germline V CDR1 and CDR2: DFQATT, SNEGSKA (reference sequence). The CDR3 sequence is 14 residues long. V shed 0 bases and J 4 bases; nucleotides not matched to a gene: 5. The CDR3 coding sequence is TGCAGTGCTAGAGATAAGGGGGCGGGCACTGAAGCTTTCTTT. It specifies CSARDKGAGTEAFF.

A few counts support this clonotype. The chain is built from TRBV11-2 and TRBJ2-1; no definite D call. Germline CDR1 reads SGHAT; CDR2 reads FQNNGV. CDR3 length: 13 residues. V lost 3 bases to trimming and J lost 3 bases, with 6 bases between them. CDR3 protein: CASSFSVYNEQFF. The CDR3, as DNA: TGTGCCAGCAGCTTTTCAGTCTACAATGAGCAGTTCTTC.

This clonotype was found a few times. This chain joins TRBV19 and TRBJ2-3; possibly TRBD1 or TRBD2 for D (6 bases each). Deletions cut 10 bases from V and 2 bases from J, with 13 bases between. This CDR3 has 13 residues. Germline V CDR1 and CDR2: LNHDA, SQIVND (reference sequence). The CDR3 here is CAIGGPSTDTQYF. The CDR3 nucleotides read TGTGCCATCGGGGGCCCATCCACAGATACGCAGTATTTT.

This clonotype was observed a few times. The chain recombines TRBV12-5 with TRBJ2-3, with 11 bases aligning to TRBD2. Germline CDR1 is LGHNT and CDR2 is FRNRAP. This CDR3 region has 14 residues. The V segment lost 8 bases and the J segment 5 bases; nucleotides outside the gene matches: 6. The CDR3 DNA is TGTGCTAGTCGTACTAGCGGGAGAGGAGATACGCAGTATTTT. It yields the protein CASRTSGRGDTQYF.